Below are 14 T cell receptor beta chains sequenced from a single sample in a study of shared T cell receptors in the human thymus. TCRdb's copy holds only in-frame clones and misses some; the assay was immunoSEQ multiplex PCR. Found here are some 700,000 clones, 70% to 90% of them singletons; the top ten hold around 0.0094%. The data also belong to a second study, concerning human thymus T cells.

The sequenced sample consisted of thymocytes. These receptors came from a girl less than two years old with a congenital heart defect.

This chain connects TRBV14 to TRBJ1-6; 8 positions match TRBD1. The junction had 6 bases not matched to a gene; V was cut back by 1 base and J by 10 bases. The germline V gene has CDR1 SGHDN and CDR2 FVKESK. The CDR3 sequence is 15 residues long. CDR3 in amino acids: CASSQGQGRRSPLHF. CDR3 in DNA: TGTGCCAGCAGCCAAGGACAGGGGCGTCGATCACCCCTCCACTTT.

The CDR3 protein is CASSPQGGSTEAFF. The CDR3, as DNA: TGTGCCAGCAGCCCCCAGGGAGGAAGCACTGAAGCTTTCTTT. The chain links TRBV28 to TRBJ1-1; weak D call: TRBD1 (5 bases). The CDR3 covers 14 residues. Germline assignment: CDR1 MDHEN and CDR2 SYDVKM. With 6 bases removed from V and 4 bases from J, the gap between germline ends came to 15 bases.

The chain joins TRBV28 to TRBJ2-7; D is perhaps TRBD1 (6 bases). In germline, CDR1 is MDHEN, CDR2 SYDVKM. Trimming removed 4 bases from V and 0 bases from J, with 22 bases in between. The CDR3 covers 18 residues. This CDR3 is CASSSPSFWGRYSYEQYF. The CDR3 nucleotides are TGTGCCAGCAGTTCCCCTAGTTTTTGGGGGCGATACTCCTACGAGCAGTACTTC.

This rearrangement joins TRBV12-5 to TRBJ2-3, with D perhaps matching TRBD2 (6 bases). V was shortened by 7 bases and J by 3 bases, with 11 bases between the two germline ends. The CDR3 is 13 amino acids. CDR1 and CDR2 (germline): LGHNT, FRNRAP. CDR3 coding DNA: TGTGCTAGTGCTGCGGGATCTACAGATACGCAGTATTTT. This gives the protein CASAAGSTDTQYF.

This chain uses TRBV6-1 with TRBJ1-1; maybe TRBD1 (5 bases). CDR1 and CDR2 (germline): MNHNS, SASEGT. The CDR3 covers 13 residues. V was cut by 0 bases and J by 11 bases, with 13 bases left in between. The CDR3 loop reads CASSEAGPMVAFF. CDR3 DNA sequence: TGTGCCAGCAGTGAAGCGGGGCCCATGGTGGCTTTCTTT.

This chain uses TRBV5-4 with TRBJ1-2; D not resolved. V lost 2 bases and J 6 bases, leaving 14 bases between the germline ends. Germline V gene lookup returns CDR1 SGHNT and CDR2 YYREEE (reference sequence). The CDR3 loop spans 14 amino acids. Written as DNA, the CDR3 is TGTGCCAGCAGCTTCCCTCCGGAGGGTAATGGCTACACCTTC. Translated: CASSFPPEGNGYTF.

On this clone: The identical CDR3 is also encoded by other nucleotide sequences in the sample. This chain links TRBV18 with TRBJ2-5, with D unclear. The CDR3 is made up of 11 amino acids. CDR1 and CDR2 (germline): KGHSH, LQKENI. Between the trimmed V and J ends, which lost 3 bases and 4 bases, there was a span of 3 bases. The CDR3 loop is CASSPSETQYF. CDR3 DNA sequence: TGTGCCAGCTCACCCTCAGAGACCCAGTACTTC.

The CDR3 region has the DNA TGTGCCTGGAGTGACACTAGCGGGGGGGATGAGGATACGCAGTATTTT. Its protein product is CAWSDTSGGDEDTQYF. The V gene is TRBV30, the J gene TRBJ2-3; 13 positions agree with TRBD2. Per the germline V gene, CDR1 is GTSNPN and CDR2 is SVGIG (reference sequence). The CDR3 consists of 16 residues. Trimming removed 1 base from V and 6 bases from J; junction bases left unmatched: 7.

The chain has TRBV10-3 and TRBJ1-5; D is ambiguous. V lost 10 bases and J 0 bases, leaving 10 bases between the germline ends. The CDR3 loop spans 13 amino acids. The germline V gene has CDR1 ENHRY and CDR2 SYGVKD. CDR3 loop: CATQRTSNQPQHF. In nucleotides, the CDR3 is TGTGCCACCCAGCGGACTAGCAATCAGCCCCAGCATTTT.

This clone was observed a handful of times. The chain links TRBV6-1 to TRBJ2-7; D may be TRBD2 (5 bases). CDR3 length: 14 amino acids. The germline V gene encodes CDR1 MNHNS and CDR2 SASEGT. The V and J ends lost 10 bases and 2 bases respectively, with 18 bases between them. CDR3 protein: CATFAVPGTYEQYF. The CDR3 region has the DNA TGTGCCACCTTCGCGGTCCCGGGGACCTACGAGCAGTACTTC.

CDR3 coding DNA: TGTGCCAGCAGCCCCGGTCGACTTACCCCGGGACAGTGTGTGGAGCAGTACTTC. Its protein is CASSPGRLTPGQCVEQYF. The chain uses TRBV11-2 and TRBJ2-7; 7 nucleotides agree with TRBD1. V shed 5 bases and J 7 bases; nucleotides not matched to a gene: 23. The CDR3 extends over 18 amino acids. The germline V gene has CDR1 SGHAT and CDR2 FQNNGV.

The CDR3 DNA sequence: TGCGCCAGCAGGGGGGGGCGCTTGGGGACTGAAGCTTTCTTT. It encodes CASRGGRLGTEAFF. The V gene is TRBV5-1, the J gene TRBJ1-1; maybe TRBD1 (6 bases). The V end lost 5 bases, the J end lost 5 bases, and 16 bases lay between the germline ends. Germline CDR1 SGHRS, CDR2 YFSETQ. The CDR3 runs to 14 residues.

The rearrangement uses TRBV27 and TRBJ1-2, with D possibly being TRBD1 (6 bases). The germline V gene has CDR1 MNHEY and CDR2 SMNVEV (reference sequence). Between the trimmed V and J ends, which lost 3 bases and 1 base, there was a span of 12 bases. This CDR3 contains 15 residues. CDR3 sequence: CASSFTGQLNYGYTF. The CDR3 DNA follows: TGTGCCAGCAGTTTCACCGGACAGCTTAACTATGGCTACACCTTC.

The chain is built from TRBV7-8 and TRBJ2-6; a weak D match, TRBD2 (5 bases). From germline, CDR1 is SGHVS and CDR2 FQNEAQ. V was trimmed by 0 bases and J by 1 base, leaving 22 bases between them. The CDR3 loop spans 21 amino acids. Here the CDR3 reads CASSLAPQEEGWRSGANVLTF. Written as DNA, the CDR3 is TGTGCCAGCAGCTTAGCGCCCCAAGAGGAAGGCTGGAGGTCTGGGGCCAACGTCCTGACTTTC. The full variable domain, its missing parts supplied by reference TRBV7-8 and TRBJ2-6, is GAGVSQSPRYKVAKRGQDVALRCDPISGHVSLFWYQQALGQGPEFLTYFQNEAQLDKSGLPSDRFFAERPEGSVSTLKIQRTQQEDSAVYLCASSLAPQEEGWRSGANVLTFGAGSRLTVL.